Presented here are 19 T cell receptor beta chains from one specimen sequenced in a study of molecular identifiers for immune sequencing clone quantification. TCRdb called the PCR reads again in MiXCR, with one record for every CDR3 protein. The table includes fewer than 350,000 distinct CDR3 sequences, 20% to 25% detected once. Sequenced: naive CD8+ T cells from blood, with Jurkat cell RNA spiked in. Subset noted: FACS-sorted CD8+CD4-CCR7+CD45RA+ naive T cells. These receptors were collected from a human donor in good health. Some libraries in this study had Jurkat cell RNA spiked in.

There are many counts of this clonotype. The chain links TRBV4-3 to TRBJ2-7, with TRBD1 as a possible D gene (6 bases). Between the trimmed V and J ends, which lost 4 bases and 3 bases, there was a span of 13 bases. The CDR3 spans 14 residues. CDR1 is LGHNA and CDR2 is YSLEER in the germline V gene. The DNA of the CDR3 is TGCGCCAGCAGCCCGGCCACAGGGTTCTACGAGCAGTACTTC. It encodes CASSPATGFYEQYF.

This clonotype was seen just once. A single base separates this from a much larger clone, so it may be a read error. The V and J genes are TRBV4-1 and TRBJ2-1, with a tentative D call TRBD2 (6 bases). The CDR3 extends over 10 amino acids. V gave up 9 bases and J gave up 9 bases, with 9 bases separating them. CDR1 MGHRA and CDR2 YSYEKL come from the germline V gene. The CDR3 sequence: CASGAGEQFF. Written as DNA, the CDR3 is TGCGCCAGTGGAGCGGGTGAGCAGTTCTTC.

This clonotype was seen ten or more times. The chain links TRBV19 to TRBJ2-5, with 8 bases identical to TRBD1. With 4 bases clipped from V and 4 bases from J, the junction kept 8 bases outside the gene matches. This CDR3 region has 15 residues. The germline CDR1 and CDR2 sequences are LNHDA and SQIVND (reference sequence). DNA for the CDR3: TGTGCCAGTAGTAATACAGGGGGATTTGGAGAGACCCAGTACTTC. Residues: CASSNTGGFGETQYF.

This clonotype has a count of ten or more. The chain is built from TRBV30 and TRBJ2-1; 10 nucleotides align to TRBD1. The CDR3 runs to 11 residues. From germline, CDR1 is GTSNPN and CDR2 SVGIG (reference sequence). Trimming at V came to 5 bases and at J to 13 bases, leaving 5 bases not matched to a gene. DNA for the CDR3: TGTGCCTGGGGGACAGGGGCCGCTCAGTTCTTC. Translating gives CAWGTGAAQFF.

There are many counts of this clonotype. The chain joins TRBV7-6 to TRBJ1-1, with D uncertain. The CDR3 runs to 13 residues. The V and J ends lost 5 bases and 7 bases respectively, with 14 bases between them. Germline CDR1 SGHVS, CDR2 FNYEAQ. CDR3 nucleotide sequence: TGTGCCAGCAGCCCCACCTTAGAGTATGAAGCTTTCTTT. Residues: CASSPTLEYEAFF.

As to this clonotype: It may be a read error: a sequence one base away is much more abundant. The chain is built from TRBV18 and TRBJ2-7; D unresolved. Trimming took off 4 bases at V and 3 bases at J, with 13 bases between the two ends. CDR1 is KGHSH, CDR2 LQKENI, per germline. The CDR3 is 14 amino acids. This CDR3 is CASSLDWVNYEQYF. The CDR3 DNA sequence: TGTGCCAGCTCACTTGACTGGGTCAACTACGAGCAGTACTTC.

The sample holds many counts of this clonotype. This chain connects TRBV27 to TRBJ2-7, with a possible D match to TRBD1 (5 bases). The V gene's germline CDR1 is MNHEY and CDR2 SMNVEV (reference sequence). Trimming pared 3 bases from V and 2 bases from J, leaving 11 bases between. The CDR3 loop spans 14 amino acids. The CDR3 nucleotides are TGTGCCAGCAGTTTTTCGCAGGGCCCCTACGAGCAGTACTTC. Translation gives CASSFSQGPYEQYF.

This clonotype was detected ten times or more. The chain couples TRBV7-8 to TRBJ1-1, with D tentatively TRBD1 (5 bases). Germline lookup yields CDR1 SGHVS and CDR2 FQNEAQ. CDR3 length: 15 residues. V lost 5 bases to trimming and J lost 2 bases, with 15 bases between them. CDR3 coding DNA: TGTGCCAGCAGCGAGGTTGGGGGTAATAACACTGAAGCTTTCTTT. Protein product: CASSEVGGNNTEAFF.

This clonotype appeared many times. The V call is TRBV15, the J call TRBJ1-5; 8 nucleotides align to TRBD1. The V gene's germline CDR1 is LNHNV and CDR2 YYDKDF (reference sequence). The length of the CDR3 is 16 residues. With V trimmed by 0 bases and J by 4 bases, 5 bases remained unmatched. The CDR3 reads CATSRDRTGSNQPQHF. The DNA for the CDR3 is TGTGCCACCAGCAGAGATAGGACAGGGAGTAATCAGCCCCAGCATTTT.

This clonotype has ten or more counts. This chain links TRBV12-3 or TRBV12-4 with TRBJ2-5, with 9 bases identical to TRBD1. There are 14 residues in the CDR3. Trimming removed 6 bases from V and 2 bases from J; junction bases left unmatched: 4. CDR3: CASSFGTGQETQYF. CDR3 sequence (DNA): TGTGCCAGCAGCTTCGGGACAGGGCAAGAGACCCAGTACTTC.

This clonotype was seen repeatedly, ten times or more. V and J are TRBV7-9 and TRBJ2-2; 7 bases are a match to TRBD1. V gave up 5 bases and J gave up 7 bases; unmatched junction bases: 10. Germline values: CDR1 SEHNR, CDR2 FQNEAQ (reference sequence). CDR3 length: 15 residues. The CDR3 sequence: CASSIRTGSNGELFF. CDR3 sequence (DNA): TGTGCCAGCAGCATCAGGACAGGTTCGAACGGGGAGCTGTTTTTT. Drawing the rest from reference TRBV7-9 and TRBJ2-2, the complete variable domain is DTGVSQNPRHKITKRGQNVTFRCDPISEHNRLYWYRQTLGQGPEFLTYFQNEAQLEKSRLLSDRFSAERPKGSFSTLEIQRTEQGDSAMYLCASSIRTGSNGELFFGEGSRLTVL.

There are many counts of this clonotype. CDR3 sequence (DNA): TGTGCCAGCAGTTGGGGCGCATCTGGGGCCAACGTCCTGACTTTC. Translated, it gives CASSWGASGANVLTF. J is TRBJ2-6 and V is TRBV5-6, with D possibly TRBD1 on 5 matching bases. The CDR3 sequence is 15 residues long. V shed 5 bases and J shed 1 base, with 10 bases lying between them. The germline V gene has CDR1 SGHDT and CDR2 YYEEEE.

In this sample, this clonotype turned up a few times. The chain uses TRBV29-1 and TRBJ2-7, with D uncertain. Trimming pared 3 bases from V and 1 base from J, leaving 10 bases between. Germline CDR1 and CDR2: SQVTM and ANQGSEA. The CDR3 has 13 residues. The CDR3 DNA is TGCAGCGTTGAGGCAGACACTTCCTACGAGCAGTACTTC. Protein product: CSVEADTSYEQYF.

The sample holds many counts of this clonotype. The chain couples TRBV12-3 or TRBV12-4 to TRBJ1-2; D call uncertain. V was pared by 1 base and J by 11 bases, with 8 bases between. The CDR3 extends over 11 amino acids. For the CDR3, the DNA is TGTGCCAGCAGTTTAGGAATTAGTTACACCTTC. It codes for CASSLGISYTF.

This CDR3 reads CASSGTGRNNQPQHF. In DNA form, the CDR3 reads TGTGCCAGCAGTGGGACAGGGAGGAACAATCAGCCCCAGCATTTT. The chain joins TRBV6-4 to TRBJ1-5, with TRBD1 matching over 8 bases. Germline V gene lookup returns CDR1 MRHNA and CDR2 SNTAGT. The CDR3 covers 15 residues. J was trimmed by 3 bases and V by 4 bases; bases with no gene match: 5.

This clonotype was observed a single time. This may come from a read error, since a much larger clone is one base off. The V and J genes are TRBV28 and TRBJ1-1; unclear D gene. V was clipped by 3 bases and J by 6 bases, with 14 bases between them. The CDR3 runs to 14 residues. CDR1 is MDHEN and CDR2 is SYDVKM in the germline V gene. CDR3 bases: TGTGCCAGCAGTTTTGCAAGGAGAAGAGCTGAAGCTTTCTTT. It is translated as CASSFARRRAEAFF.

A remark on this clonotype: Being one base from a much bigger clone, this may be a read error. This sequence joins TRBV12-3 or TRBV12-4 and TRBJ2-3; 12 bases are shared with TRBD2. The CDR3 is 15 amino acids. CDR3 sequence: CASSSPSGGGDTRYF. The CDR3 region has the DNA TGTGCCAGCAGTTCCCCTAGCGGGGGGGGAGATACGCGGTATTTT.

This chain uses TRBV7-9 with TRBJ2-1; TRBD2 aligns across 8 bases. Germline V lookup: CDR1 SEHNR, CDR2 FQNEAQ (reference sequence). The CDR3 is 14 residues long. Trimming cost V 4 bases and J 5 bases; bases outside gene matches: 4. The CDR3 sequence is CASSSRGVNNEQFF. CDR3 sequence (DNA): TGTGCCAGCAGCTCGCGGGGGGTTAACAATGAGCAGTTCTTC.

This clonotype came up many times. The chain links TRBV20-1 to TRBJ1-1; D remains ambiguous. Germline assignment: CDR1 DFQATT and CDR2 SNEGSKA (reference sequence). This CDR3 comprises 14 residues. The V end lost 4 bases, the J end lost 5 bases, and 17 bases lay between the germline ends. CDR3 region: CSAMRTSSWTEAFF. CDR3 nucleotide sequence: TGCAGTGCTATGCGAACAAGCTCGTGGACTGAAGCTTTCTTT.